The 13 T cell receptor beta chains in this list originate from one sample, sequenced in a study of T cells in Graves' hyperthyroidism and ophthalmopathy. Template material for amplifying TCR beta CDR3 regions consisted of RNA transcripts. HTBI primers were employed in a first-round RT-PCR of the TCR CDR3. TCRdb used MiXCR to reprocess the multiplex PCR reads, holding one entry per CDR3 protein. The data hold a few hundred thousand distinct CDR3 sequences, with approximately 14% observed a single time. The sample was blood. Receptors were obtained from a woman younger than 30 with Graves' hyperthyroidism.

This clonotype was detected ten times or more. This chain connects TRBV10-3 to TRBJ2-3; TRBD2 aligns across 8 bases. The trim removed 5 bases at V and 3 bases at J, leaving 7 bases unmatched. The CDR3 length is 15 residues. Germline CDR1 and CDR2: ENHRY and SYGVKD. CDR3 bases: TGTGCCATCAGTCCGCGGGGGGTCGGGACAGATACGCAGTATTTT. It translates to CAISPRGVGTDTQYF.

This clonotype was seen repeatedly, ten times or more. This rearrangement joins TRBV14 to TRBJ1-2; TRBD1 matches 8 bases. CDR3 length: 15 amino acids. V was clipped by 1 base and J by 3 bases; unmatched bases: 4. CDR1 SGHDN and CDR2 FVKESK come from the germline V gene. CDR3 residues: CASSQVQGAHYGYTF. CDR3 DNA: TGTGCCAGCAGCCAAGTCCAGGGGGCACACTATGGCTACACCTTC. The full variable domain, its missing parts supplied by reference TRBV14 and TRBJ1-2, is EAGVTQFPSHSVIEKGQTVTLRCDPISGHDNLYWYRRVMGKEIKFLLHFVKESKQDESGMPNNRFLAERTGGTYSTLKVQPAELEDSGVYFCASSQVQGAHYGYTFGSGTRLTVV.

This clonotype was seen repeatedly, ten times or more. The chain is built from TRBV18 and TRBJ1-1; the D gene is possibly TRBD1 (6 bases). The CDR3 length is 15 residues. V lost 0 bases and J lost 3, with 11 bases in between. The germline V gene has CDR1 KGHSH and CDR2 LQKENI. CDR3: CASSPPHRADTEAFF. The DNA for the CDR3 is TGTGCCAGCTCACCACCGCACAGGGCCGACACTGAAGCTTTCTTT.

The rearrangement uses TRBV7-9 and TRBJ2-5, with D tentatively TRBD2 (7 bases). V gave up 5 bases and J gave up 1 base, with 17 bases separating them. The CDR3 is 16 residues long. Germline CDR1 reads SEHNR; CDR2 reads FQNEAQ (reference sequence). The CDR3 nucleotides are TGTGCCAGCAGCCAAGCTGGGGGGGGGCCCCAAGAGACCCAGTACTTC. Amino acid sequence: CASSQAGGGPQETQYF. The entire variable domain, with the rest obtained from reference TRBV7-9 and TRBJ2-5, is as follows: DTGVSQNPRHKITKRGQNVTFRCDPISEHNRLYWYRQTLGQGPEFLTYFQNEAQLEKSRLLSDRFSAERPKGSFSTLEIQRTEQGDSAMYLCASSQAGGGPQETQYFGPGTRLLVL.

The V gene is TRBV5-4, the J gene TRBJ2-1; 12 positions agree with TRBD2. Germline V gene lookup returns CDR1 SGHNT and CDR2 YYREEE (reference sequence). V shed 5 bases, J shed 2 bases, and the junction held 5 bases outside the gene matches. CDR3 length: 16 amino acids. For the CDR3, the DNA is TGTGCCAGCAGGTCGGGACTAGCGGGCCCCTACAATGAGCAGTTCTTC. This translates into CASRSGLAGPYNEQFF.

V gene TRBV4-1 combines with J gene TRBJ1-3; 8 nucleotides match TRBD1. V was clipped by 1 base and J by 0 bases; unmatched bases: 5. Germline V gene sequence: CDR1 MGHRA, CDR2 YSYEKL. The CDR3 has 17 amino acids. The CDR3 sequence is CASSQVGTGVSGNTIYF. The CDR3 nucleotides are TGCGCCAGCAGCCAAGTTGGGACAGGCGTCTCTGGAAACACCATATATTTT.

This clonotype has only a few counts. The chain links TRBV6-5 to TRBJ1-1; D remains unclear. The CDR3 consists of 12 residues. Trimming shortened V by 1 base and J by 7 bases, and 7 bases separated the two germline ends. Germline assignment: CDR1 MNHEY and CDR2 SVGAGI. In DNA, the CDR3 is TGTGCCAGCAGTTACTTCCCAGATGAAGCTTTCTTT. Residues: CASSYFPDEAFF.

This clonotype showed up just once. The V and J genes are TRBV5-1 and TRBJ2-1; 11 bases line up with TRBD1. The CDR3 runs 15 residues. CDR1 SGHRS and CDR2 YFSETQ come from the germline V gene. The V gene end was trimmed by 5 bases and the J gene end by 11 bases; junction bases not matched to a gene: 12. CDR3 DNA sequence: TGCGCCAGCAGGGCGTGGGGGACAGGGGGGAATAAGCAGTTCTTC. Encoded protein: CASRAWGTGGNKQFF.

The chain employs TRBV24-1 and TRBJ2-5, with D possibly matching TRBD1 (5 bases). Trimming shortened V by 5 bases and J by 5 bases, and 23 bases separated the two germline ends. The V gene's germline CDR1 is KGHDR and CDR2 SFDVKD. The length of the CDR3 is 17 residues. The CDR3 DNA follows: TGTGCCACCAGTGGCCACAACTTCAGGGATCTAGGCGAGACCCAGTACTTC. It translates to CATSGHNFRDLGETQYF.

This clonotype was recorded at least ten times. The CDR3 nucleotides read TGTGCCAGCGGGGTCGCGGCGAACACTGAAGCTTTCTTT. This gives the protein CASGVAANTEAFF. The chain links TRBV7-3 to TRBJ1-1; D gene unclear. The ends were cut back, 8 bases at V and 1 base at J, with 11 bases in the middle. The germline gives CDR1 SGHTA, CDR2 FQGTGA. This CDR3 is 13 amino acids long. The full variable domain, its missing parts supplied by reference TRBV7-3 and TRBJ1-1, is GAGVSQTPSNKVTEKGKYVELRCDPISGHTALYWYRQSLGQGPEFLIYFQGTGAADDSGLPNDRFFAVRPEGSVSTLKIQRTERGDSAVYLCASGVAANTEAFFGQGTRLTVV.

At least ten counts were recorded for this clonotype. J is TRBJ2-4 and V is TRBV12-3 or TRBV12-4, with 7 bases that match TRBD2. The CDR3 length is 12 residues. V shed 7 bases and J 8 bases; nucleotides not matched to a gene: 5. Here the CDR3 reads CASNGGGDIQYF. The CDR3, as DNA: TGTGCCAGCAATGGGGGAGGGGACATTCAGTACTTC.

The sample holds a few counts of this clonotype. V usage is TRBV5-5 and J usage is TRBJ2-3; a possible D gene is TRBD1 (6 bases). V was shortened by 7 bases and J by 0 bases, with 15 bases between the two germline ends. Looked up from germline, CDR1 is SGHKS and CDR2 is YYEKEE (reference sequence). The CDR3 covers 15 residues. Written as DNA, the CDR3 is TGTGCCAGCTCCTTGTGGGGGCCCAGCACAGATACGCAGTATTTT. Translation gives CASSLWGPSTDTQYF.

In the case of this clonotype: This sequence may be a read error, since a much larger clone differs from it by one base. The chain has TRBV6-5 and TRBJ1-2; D perhaps matches TRBD1 (6 bases). CDR3 size: 13 residues. The V gene lost 4 bases and the J gene lost 3 bases, with 9 bases spanning the gap. CDR1 is MNHEY and CDR2 is SVGAGI in the germline V gene. The CDR3 region is CASSWTVDYGYTF. CDR3 bases: TGTGCCAGCAGTTGGACAGTTGACTATGGCTACACCTTC.